This T cell receptor (beta chain) comes out of a study of vaccination and CD4 T cells after COVID-19. Overall study: Median time from second vaccine dose to sampling was less than 85 days (14 to 241).

The study sequenced cultured CD4+ T cell DNA using the Oncomine TCR Beta short-read assay. From the PCR reads, TCRdb called clonotypes with MiXCR, one entry per CDR3 protein. The sample records 12,000 or so distinct CDR3 sequences, 61% being singletons. This clonotype was seen a few times. Its antigen remains unknown. Study conclusions and caveats: Spike mono-reactivity was found in 304 of the 307 vaccine-specific clones identified in convalescent patients.

The CDR3 is made up of 12 amino acids. Trimming cost V 0 bases and J 8 bases, with 7 bases left between them. The germline gives CDR1 SGHNT, CDR2 YENEEA. Regarding treatment: roughly nine-day PBMC culture with coronavirus spike peptide pools or control peptides (ViraFEST assay). The clonotype comes from a human donor who had recovered from COVID-19. V usage is TRBV11-3 and J usage is TRBJ1-1; D call uncertain. The sample was CD4+ T cells from blood, cultured in vitro. CDR3 in DNA: TGTGCCAGCAGCTTAGATCGGTACGAAGCTTTCTTT. Residues: CASSLDRYEAFF.